What follows is one T cell receptor beta chain and its context. This clone is described as medium-sized (0.01 to 0.1%). What this receptor recognizes is not known. A junction end diverges from the germline sequence, so it may reflect a read error. These data come from a study of control samples from healthy donors and cancer patients (dated by TCRdb to 2020 to 2022). The library was built by means of the immunoSEQ multiplex PCR assay. TCRdb took this table from immuneACCESS and kept in-frame rearrangements with V and J called. Such tables lack part of the clones; where checked against another copy, unresolved V genes explain under half of the gap, and the rest is unexplained. The sample yields 45,000 to 60,000 clones; about 80% were counted once. Around a tenth of the sample is in the top ten clones. CDR1 and CDR2 (LGHDT, YNNKEL) derive from the germline V gene (reference sequence). The CDR3 spans 14 residues, from the cysteine through the phenylalanine. Only the CDR3 part of the read is kept: 42 bases, read in frame from the first base.

This TCR came from a man between 65 and 85 years old in good health. The sequencing sample was made of blood. Recombination joined TRBV3-1 (or the pseudogene TRBV3-2) with TRBJ1-2; the D gene is perhaps TRBD1, on 6 matching bases. Here the CDR3 is given as CASSPRGHLALFSF. The sequenced DNA: TGTGCCAGCAGCCCAAGGGGACACCTCGCACTATTCTCCTTC.